This T cell receptor (beta chain) was observed in a study of blood T cells in healthy people across ages. Across the study: Capturing about one barcoded beta molecule per two T cells was achieved by template switching.

A second PCR of about 6 to 11 cycles used a sample-barcoded 5' primer and a J-beta primer mix. TCRdb fed the 5' RACE reads into MiXCR, producing one record per CDR3 protein. The sample lists 900,000 to 950,000 distinct CDR3 sequences, under 35% occurring once. The CDR3 length is 16 residues. From germline, CDR1 is DFQATT and CDR2 SNEGSKA (reference sequence). V was pared by 1 base and J by 5 bases, with 8 bases of the junction left unmatched. These data are also associated with another study on T cells of mothers and their children. Per that study: Donors comprised three healthy Caucasian mothers plus their six children. Every mother supplied over 8 million TCR beta CDR3 reads and every child around 3 million. Mothers and children who were related shared slightly more overlap than unrelated pairs, but not significantly more.

The specimen was blood. The receptor comes from a woman in her forties in good health. The chain carries TRBV20-1 and TRBJ2-1; 10 nucleotides line up with TRBD2. CDR3 amino acids: CSARVGLAGDHNEQFF. In DNA form, the CDR3 reads TGCAGTGCTAGAGTAGGGCTAGCGGGGGACCACAATGAGCAGTTCTTC.